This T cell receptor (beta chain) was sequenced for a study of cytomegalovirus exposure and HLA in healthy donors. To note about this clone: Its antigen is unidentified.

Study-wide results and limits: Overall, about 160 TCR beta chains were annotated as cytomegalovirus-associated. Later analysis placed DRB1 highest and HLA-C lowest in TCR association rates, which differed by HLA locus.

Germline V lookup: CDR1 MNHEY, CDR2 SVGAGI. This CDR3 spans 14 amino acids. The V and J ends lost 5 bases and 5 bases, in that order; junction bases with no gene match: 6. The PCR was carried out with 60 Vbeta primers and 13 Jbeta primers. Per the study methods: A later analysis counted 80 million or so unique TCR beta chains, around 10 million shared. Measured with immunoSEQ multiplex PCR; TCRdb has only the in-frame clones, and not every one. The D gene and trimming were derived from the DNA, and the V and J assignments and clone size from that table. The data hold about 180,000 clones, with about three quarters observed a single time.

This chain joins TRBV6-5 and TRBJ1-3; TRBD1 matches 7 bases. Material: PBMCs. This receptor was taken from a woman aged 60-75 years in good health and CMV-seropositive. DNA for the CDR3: TGTGCCAGCAGTGAACCAGGGGGGAGAAACACCATATATTTT. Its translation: CASSEPGGRNTIYF.